The 12 T cell receptor beta chains in this list originate from one sample, sequenced in a study of shared clonotypes between healthy human individuals. The protocol was immunoSEQ multiplex PCR, while the TCRdb copy is restricted to in-frame clones and leaves out a portion. The table shows about 610,000 clones, with about 96% occurring only once. The naive CD8 subset, CD45RO-negative cells positively selected for CCR7, excluded terminally differentiated effector memory CD45RA+ cells. Sequences were obtained from naive CD8+ T cells sorted from blood. These receptors were collected from a woman aged 30 to 39 in good health.

As for this clone: The sample contains more than one DNA sequence encoding this CDR3. The chain employs TRBV4-1 and TRBJ1-1; no clear D. The V end was cut by 4 bases, the J end by 1 base, with 16 bases between. Germline-derived CDR1 and CDR2 are MGHRA and YSYEKL. The CDR3 contains 16 residues. The chain's CDR3 is CASSPSGGGGNTEAFF. Here the CDR3 DNA reads TGCGCCAGCAGCCCCAGTGGAGGAGGTGGGAACACTGAAGCTTTCTTT.

The CDR3 DNA follows: TGTGCCAGCAGTCCTCGCCGGGACAGCTACGAGCAGTACTTC. This encodes CASSPRRDSYEQYF. This chain uses TRBV27 with TRBJ2-7; 7 nucleotides match TRBD1. J was trimmed by 3 bases and V by 5 bases; bases with no gene match: 7. This CDR3 has 14 residues. Germline V gives CDR1 MNHEY, CDR2 SMNVEV (reference sequence).

J is TRBJ1-5 and V is TRBV2; TRBD1 agrees at 8 bases. This CDR3 contains 15 residues. Germline values: CDR1 SNHLY, CDR2 FYNNEI. Losses at the gene ends were 7 bases for V and 7 bases for J; bases not matched to a gene: 12. The CDR3 protein is CASNDRGVQGQPQHF. CDR3 sequence (DNA): TGTGCCAGCAACGACAGGGGTGTGCAGGGCCAGCCCCAGCATTTT.

This clone was seen only a few times. The rearrangement joins TRBV27 to TRBJ2-1; D gene unclear. The V and J ends lost 4 bases and 6 bases respectively, with 4 bases between them. The CDR3 spans 11 residues. Germline CDR1 is MNHEY and CDR2 is SMNVEV (reference sequence). The DNA of the CDR3 is TGTGCCAGCAGTTACGGCAATGAGCAGTTCTTC. Its translation is CASSYGNEQFF.

The DNA of the CDR3 is TGTGCCAGCAGCGTCCCATCCGGACCCCAGGATGAGCAGTTCTTC. It encodes CASSVPSGPQDEQFF. The chain is built from TRBV9 and TRBJ2-1, with D uncertain. There are 15 residues in the CDR3. Trimming removed 2 bases from V and 8 bases from J, with 17 bases in between. The germline V gene encodes CDR1 SGDLS and CDR2 YYNGEE.

Comment on this clone: Within the sample, other DNA sequences also encode this same CDR3. The rearrangement uses TRBV5-1 and TRBJ2-7; 9 bases are a match to TRBD2. After removal of 1 base from V and 4 bases from J, the junction contained 0 bases not matched to a gene. The V gene's germline CDR1 is SGHRS and CDR2 YFSETQ. This CDR3 is built from 13 residues. The CDR3 spells CASSLTSGYEQYF. DNA for the CDR3: TGCGCCAGCAGCTTGACTAGCGGGTACGAGCAGTACTTC.

Only one count was recorded for this clone. The V gene is TRBV6-6, the J gene TRBJ1-1; perhaps TRBD1 as D (6 bases). V lost 0 bases, J lost 5 bases, and 16 bases lay in between. In germline, CDR1 is MNHNY, CDR2 SVGAGI (reference sequence). This CDR3 comprises 16 residues. CDR3 nucleotides: TGTGCCAGCAGTTACTCGATGCAACAGGGAGGGACTGAAGCTTTCTTT. Residues: CASSYSMQQGGTEAFF.

The chain is built from TRBV2 and TRBJ2-7, with 9 bases identical to TRBD2. The ends lost 6 bases at V and 2 bases at J; junction bases unmatched: 11. Per germline, CDR1 SNHLY and CDR2 FYNNEI. CDR3 size: 16 residues. CDR3 coding DNA: TGTGCCAGCAGCGTGATTAGCGGGAGAGGGACCTACGAGCAGTACTTC. Amino acids: CASSVISGRGTYEQYF.

The gene calls are TRBV27 and TRBJ2-7, with D perhaps TRBD2 (5 bases). Deletions cut 0 bases from V and 1 base from J, with 13 bases between. The germline gives CDR1 MNHEY, CDR2 SMNVEV (reference sequence). The CDR3 is 16 amino acids. This chain's CDR3 is CASSLSLPDYSYEQYF. The CDR3 DNA reads TGTGCCAGCAGTTTATCGCTCCCCGACTATTCCTACGAGCAGTACTTC.

The sample holds one count of this clone. The V gene is TRBV28, the J gene TRBJ2-1, with 7 nucleotides matching TRBD2. V lost 3 bases to trimming and J lost 7 bases; unmatched junction nucleotides: 24. Germline lookup yields CDR1 MDHEN and CDR2 SYDVKM. The length of the CDR3 is 20 residues. Here the CDR3 DNA reads TGTGCCAGCAGTTTCTCCCCTGCCACGGATAGCGGGTCAACGGGTAATGAGCAGTTCTTC. Translated: CASSFSPATDSGSTGNEQFF.

V usage is TRBV7-9 and J usage is TRBJ2-7, with TRBD1 identical over 7 bases. Per germline, CDR1 SEHNR and CDR2 FQNEAQ (reference sequence). The CDR3 is 12 residues long. The V and J ends lost 6 bases and 6 bases, in that order; junction bases with no gene match: 5. CDR3 DNA sequence: TGTGCCAGCAGGGCGACAGGGCTCGAGCAGTACTTC. It yields the protein CASRATGLEQYF. The full variable domain, with the rest looked up from reference TRBV7-9 and TRBJ2-7, is DTGVSQNPRHKITKRGQNVTFRCDPISEHNRLYWYRQTLGQGPEFLTYFQNEAQLEKSRLLSDRFSAERPKGSFSTLEIQRTEQGDSAMYLCASRATGLEQYFGPGTRLTVT.

The chain is built from TRBV7-9 and TRBJ2-5; perhaps TRBD2 as D (5 bases). The assigned J gene may be wrong: the sequence end matches TRBJ2-7 better. Per the germline V gene, CDR1 is SEHNR and CDR2 is FQNEAQ (reference sequence). This CDR3 is 14 amino acids long. CDR3 DNA sequence: TGTGCCAGCAGTTCATCGGCGGGTTCCTACGAGCAGTACTTC. Encoded protein: CASSSSAGSYEQYF.